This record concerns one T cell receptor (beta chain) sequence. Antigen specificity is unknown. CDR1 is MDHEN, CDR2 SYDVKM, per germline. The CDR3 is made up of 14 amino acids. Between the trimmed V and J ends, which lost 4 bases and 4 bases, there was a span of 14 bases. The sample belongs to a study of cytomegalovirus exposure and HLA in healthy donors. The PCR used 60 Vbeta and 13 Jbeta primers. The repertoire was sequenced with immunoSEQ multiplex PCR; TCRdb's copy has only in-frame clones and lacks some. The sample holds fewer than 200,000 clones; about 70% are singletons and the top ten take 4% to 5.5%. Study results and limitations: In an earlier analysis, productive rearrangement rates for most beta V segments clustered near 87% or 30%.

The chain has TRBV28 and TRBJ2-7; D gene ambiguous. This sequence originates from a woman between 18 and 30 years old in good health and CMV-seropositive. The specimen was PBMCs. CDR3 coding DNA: TGTGCCAGCAGTTCTGAGGTGATGACTTACGAGCAGTACTTC. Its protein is CASSSEVMTYEQYF.